This T cell receptor (beta chain) comes out of a study of cytomegalovirus exposure and HLA in healthy donors. Unrecorded immune exposure was likely among donors, who were nominally healthy when sampled. In the PCR, 60 Vbeta and 13 Jbeta primers were used. TCRdb's copy holds only in-frame clones and misses some; the assay was immunoSEQ multiplex PCR. The sample includes more than 45,000 clones, about 77% of them seen just once. As regards this clone: Its specificity is unknown.

Points from the study as a whole: Overall, about 160 TCR beta chains were annotated as cytomegalovirus-associated.

The receptor was derived from a woman between 35 and 50 years old in good health and CMV-seropositive. Input material: PBMCs.

The CDR3: CASSPRTGDNYGYTF. CDR3 DNA: TGTGCCAGCAGTCCCCGAACAGGGGATAACTATGGCTACACCTTC. The chain has TRBV25-1 and TRBJ1-2; 7 bases fit TRBD1. The CDR3 sequence is 15 residues long. Germline V gene lookup returns CDR1 MGHDK and CDR2 SYGVNS. The ends lost 5 bases at V and 1 base at J; junction bases unmatched: 7.